Following are 18 T cell receptor beta chains from one sample sequenced in a study of cytomegalovirus exposure and HLA in healthy donors. The study ran its PCR with 60 Vbeta and 13 Jbeta primers. The protocol was immunoSEQ multiplex PCR, while the TCRdb copy is restricted to in-frame clones and leaves out a portion. Of 160,000 or so clones detected, around three quarters appear once; the ten largest clones hold more than 0.8%. Sequenced: PBMCs. The receptor source for this set is a woman aged 40 to 50 in good health and CMV-seronegative.

The V and J genes are TRBV7-3 and TRBJ2-2; possible D gene TRBD2, 5 bases. Germline CDR1 SGHTA, CDR2 FQGTGA. This CDR3 comprises 12 residues. V lost 4 bases and J lost 7, with 7 bases in between. Here the CDR3 DNA reads TGTGCCAGCAGCTCGGGAATCGGGGAGCTGTTTTTT. Protein product: CASSSGIGELFF.

This rearrangement joins TRBV9 to TRBJ1-2, with D possibly being TRBD1 (6 bases). Germline assignment: CDR1 SGDLS and CDR2 YYNGEE. The length of the CDR3 is 14 residues. V lost 2 bases to trimming and J lost 5 bases, with 13 bases between them. The CDR3 nucleotides read TGTGCCAGCAGCGTTACAGGGTCACCTTATGGCTACACCTTC. It specifies CASSVTGSPYGYTF. Together with reference TRBV9 and TRBJ1-2, the CDR3 gives the full variable domain: DSGVTQTPKHLITATGQRVTLRCSPRSGDLSVYWYQQSLDQGLQFLIQYYNGEERAKGNILERFSAQQFPDLHSELNLSSLELGDSALYFCASSVTGSPYGYTFGSGTRLTVV.

The chain employs TRBV19 and TRBJ1-1, with D hard to call. The CDR3 is made up of 14 amino acids. Trimming took 5 bases from V and 4 from J, leaving 14 bases between them. The germline V gene has CDR1 LNHDA and CDR2 SQIVND (reference sequence). Here the CDR3 reads CASSPSPVGTEAFF. The CDR3 coding sequence is TGTGCCAGTAGTCCCAGTCCAGTTGGCACTGAAGCTTTCTTT. The entire variable domain, with the rest obtained from reference TRBV19 and TRBJ1-1, is as follows: DGGITQSPKYLFRKEGQNVTLSCEQNLNHDAMYWYRQDPGQGLRLIYYSQIVNDFQKGDIAEGYSVSREKKESFPLTVTSAQKNPTAFYLCASSPSPVGTEAFFGQGTRLTVV.

V gene TRBV7-9 combines with J gene TRBJ2-7; D is ambiguous. V gave up 5 bases and J gave up 2 bases, with 10 bases separating them. This CDR3 is built from 13 residues. CDR1 SEHNR and CDR2 FQNEAQ come from the germline V gene (reference sequence). CDR3 region: CASSPQRAYEQYF. The CDR3 nucleotides are TGTGCCAGCAGCCCACAACGGGCCTACGAGCAGTACTTC.

This clone occurred a few times. This sequence joins TRBV6-1 and TRBJ2-7; perhaps TRBD2 as D (6 bases). The germline V and J ends were trimmed by 6 bases and 2 bases, with 14 bases remaining between them. Germline CDR1 and CDR2: MNHNS and SASEGT. The CDR3 is made up of 14 amino acids. This chain's CDR3 is CASRPGDGAYEQYF. DNA for the CDR3: TGTGCCAGCAGACCGGGGGACGGAGCCTACGAGCAGTACTTC.

The rearrangement joins TRBV5-1 to TRBJ2-1; the D gene is possibly TRBD1 (6 bases). Germline CDR1 is SGHRS and CDR2 is YFSETQ. Trimming shortened V by 0 bases and J by 10 bases, and 14 bases separated the two germline ends. The CDR3 runs to 14 residues. The CDR3 is CASSLVGGASEQFF. In DNA form, the CDR3 reads TGCGCCAGCAGCTTGGTAGGGGGAGCGTCCGAGCAGTTCTTC. Full variable domain (outside the CDR3, taken from reference TRBV5-1 and TRBJ2-1): KAGVTQTPRYLIKTRGQQVTLSCSPISGHRSVSWYQQTPGQGLQFLFEYFSETQRNKGNFPGRFSGRQFSNSRSEMNVSTLELGDSALYLCASSLVGGASEQFFGPGTRLTVL.

The chain has TRBV5-4 and TRBJ1-1; 11 bases align to TRBD1. The CDR3 spans 16 residues. V gave up 3 bases and J gave up 6 bases; unmatched junction bases: 10. CDR1 SGHNT and CDR2 YYREEE come from the germline V gene (reference sequence). The CDR3 region is CASSSGQGALDSEAFF. The CDR3 DNA reads as TGTGCCAGCAGCTCAGGACAGGGGGCGCTTGACTCTGAAGCTTTCTTT.

The chain joins TRBV19 to TRBJ1-5; TRBD1 is a possible D gene (6 bases). Germline V gene lookup returns CDR1 LNHDA and CDR2 SQIVND (reference sequence). V was trimmed by 6 bases and J by 5 bases, leaving 14 bases between them. The CDR3 consists of 14 residues. The CDR3, as DNA: TGTGCCAGTAGCAAGGACAGTGTCTATCAGCCCCAGCATTTT. Amino acids: CASSKDSVYQPQHF.

The genes are TRBV7-9 and TRBJ1-1, with a weak D call TRBD1 (6 bases). V was cut by 8 bases and J by 0 bases, with 10 bases left in between. The CDR3 has 13 amino acids. Germline CDR1 and CDR2: SEHNR and FQNEAQ (reference sequence). CDR3: CASASGVNTEAFF. CDR3 coding DNA: TGTGCCAGCGCCTCAGGGGTGAACACTGAAGCTTTCTTT.

The chain combines TRBV25-1 with TRBJ2-2, with a possible D match to TRBD2 (6 bases). The V end was cut by 5 bases, the J end by 3 bases, with 16 bases between. The CDR3 runs 16 residues. The germline V gene has CDR1 MGHDK and CDR2 SYGVNS. Written as DNA, the CDR3 is TGTGCCAGCAGTACCTCCCTCGGGGGTGACACCGGGGAGCTGTTTTTT. Protein sequence: CASSTSLGGDTGELFF.

This clone was picked up a small number of times. The chain links TRBV5-1 to TRBJ1-5, with TRBD1 as a possible D gene (5 bases). Germline V gene lookup returns CDR1 SGHRS and CDR2 YFSETQ. V was trimmed by 4 bases and J by 3 bases, leaving 11 bases between them. CDR3 length: 14 residues. The CDR3 nucleotides are TGCGCCAGCAGCCCAGACAGTACCAATCAGCCCCAGCATTTT. Its protein product is CASSPDSTNQPQHF. The whole variable domain, filled in from reference TRBV5-1 and TRBJ1-5, reads KAGVTQTPRYLIKTRGQQVTLSCSPISGHRSVSWYQQTPGQGLQFLFEYFSETQRNKGNFPGRFSGRQFSNSRSEMNVSTLELGDSALYLCASSPDSTNQPQHFGDGTRLSIL.

The V call is TRBV27, the J call TRBJ2-1; the match to TRBD1 covers 9 bases. CDR3 size: 19 residues. V was clipped by 5 bases and J by 9 bases; unmatched bases: 23. Germline lookup yields CDR1 MNHEY and CDR2 SMNVEV (reference sequence). The CDR3 loop is CASSPRTGEGSASFGEQFF. As DNA, the CDR3 is TGTGCCAGCAGTCCTCGGACAGGGGAAGGTTCGGCTAGCTTCGGTGAGCAGTTCTTC.

This chain joins TRBV27 and TRBJ2-1, with TRBD1 matching over 9 bases. V lost 4 bases, J lost 6 bases, and 4 bases stayed unmatched. There are 14 residues in the CDR3. From germline, CDR1 is MNHEY and CDR2 SMNVEV (reference sequence). CDR3 bases: TGTGCCAGCAGTTATGACAGGGGGGGCAATGAGCAGTTCTTC. Residues: CASSYDRGGNEQFF.

This chain links TRBV5-1 with TRBJ2-3, with D possibly matching TRBD2 (6 bases). With 4 bases removed from V and 2 bases from J, the gap between germline ends came to 14 bases. The CDR3 contains 15 residues. Germline CDR1 is SGHRS and CDR2 is YFSETQ. The CDR3 loop is CASSRRDSSTDTQYF. The CDR3 nucleotides read TGCGCCAGCAGCCGGCGGGACTCCTCCACAGATACGCAGTATTTT.

The V gene is TRBV11-1, the J gene TRBJ2-5; 8 bases line up with TRBD1. The CDR3 is 14 residues long. With V trimmed by 6 bases and J by 3 bases, 6 bases remained unmatched. Germline V gene lookup returns CDR1 SGHAT and CDR2 FQDESV (reference sequence). The CDR3 region is CASSYQGAEETQYF. Here the CDR3 DNA reads TGTGCCAGCAGTTACCAGGGGGCGGAAGAGACCCAGTACTTC.

The chain joins TRBV29-1 to TRBJ1-1; TRBD1 matches at 10 bases. CDR3 size: 18 residues. J gave up 3 bases and V 7 bases, and 20 bases lay outside the gene matches. Per germline, CDR1 SQVTM and CDR2 ANQGSEA. The CDR3 reads CSARDLPGQGRSDTEAFF. CDR3 DNA: TGCAGCGCACGCGACCTACCGGGACAGGGGAGAAGTGACACTGAAGCTTTCTTT.

The chain is built from TRBV19 and TRBJ1-5; the match to TRBD1 covers 10 bases. Germline values: CDR1 LNHDA, CDR2 SQIVND (reference sequence). With 7 bases clipped from V and 5 bases from J, the junction kept 5 bases outside the gene matches. The CDR3 covers 14 residues. This CDR3 is CASNPGTGDQPQHF. CDR3 bases: TGTGCCAGTAACCCCGGGACAGGGGATCAGCCCCAGCATTTT.

The chain links TRBV7-9 to TRBJ2-5; 10 bases fit TRBD1. CDR1 is SEHNR, CDR2 FQNEAQ, per germline (reference sequence). Unmatched junction bases numbered 6, after V lost 6 bases and J lost 5 bases. The CDR3 has 14 residues. The CDR3 region has the DNA TGTGCCAGCAGTCTGACAGGGGGCAGGGAGACCCAGTACTTC. It encodes CASSLTGGRETQYF.